The T cell receptor beta chain described here comes from a study of blood T cell repertoires in COVID-19. Turning to the study itself: From the United States, Italy and Spain came samples of acute and convalescent COVID-19. The analysed material was cDNA or gDNA that came from T cells, B-cell-depleted T cells, or PBMCs.

CDR3 size: 13 residues. V was cut by 3 bases and J by 10 bases, with 10 bases left in between. Looked up from germline, CDR1 is LGHDT and CDR2 is YNNKEL (reference sequence). In the study's own analysis: Quantification of nucleated cells was approximated via reference gene primer amplification. Produced via immunoSEQ multiplex PCR; TCRdb's table is partial and in-frame only. That table is the source of V, J and clone size, and D and trimming were worked out from the DNA. The sample shows roughly 24,000 clones, about 88% of them seen only once. The Seattle patients joined while their infection was active and were tracked longitudinally afterward. Only a few counts were recorded for this clone.

The clonotype originates from a man aged 70 or older with COVID-19, enrolled during active disease. The material sequenced was peripheral blood. This chain connects TRBV3-1 (or the pseudogene TRBV3-2) to TRBJ1-6, with D unresolved. The CDR3 region is CASSQGRLSPLHF. The CDR3 nucleotides are TGTGCCAGCAGCCAGGGCAGGCTGTCACCCCTCCACTTT.